One sample yielded the 25 T cell receptor beta chains listed below, sequenced in a study of T cell repertoires in cytomegalovirus infection. TCRdb recomputed calls from the reads with MiXCR, one row per CDR3 protein. Of 150,000 to 200,000 distinct CDR3 sequences in the sample, approximately 28% are singletons; the top ten hold around 29%. The source material was PBMCs. Receptor source: a human donor in good health (CMV status not recorded). Some clones in this sample may be carry-over from other donors' samples.

The rearrangement links TRBV6-6 to TRBJ2-7, with D hard to call. The CDR3 totals 14 residues. CDR1 and CDR2 from the germline V gene are MNHNY and SVGAGI (reference sequence). Trimming cost V 1 base and J 5 bases, with 12 bases left between them. The CDR3 region has the DNA TGTGCCAGCAGTTACTATAACCAAAGGGACGAGCAGTACTTC. Protein: CASSYYNQRDEQYF.

DNA for the CDR3: TGTGCCAGTAGTCCAACTAGCGGGGGGCGGTACGAGCAGTACTTC. Its translation: CASSPTSGGRYEQYF. This rearrangement joins TRBV19 to TRBJ2-7, with 12 positions matching TRBD2. V was clipped by 5 bases and J by 4 bases; unmatched bases: 6. The germline V gene has CDR1 LNHDA and CDR2 SQIVND (reference sequence). CDR3 size: 15 residues.

This clonotype has just a few counts. This chain uses TRBV19 with TRBJ1-4; perhaps TRBD1 as D (5 bases). CDR1 and CDR2 from the germline V gene are LNHDA and SQIVND (reference sequence). This CDR3 comprises 14 residues. The ends were cut back, 5 bases at V and 12 bases at J, with 19 bases in the middle. CDR3 amino acids: CASSLGPTTQELFF. CDR3 coding DNA: TGTGCCAGTAGTCTGGGACCGACGACGCAAGAACTGTTTTTT.

The rearrangement joins TRBV7-2 to TRBJ2-1; 10 positions agree with TRBD1. This CDR3 comprises 17 residues. Germline-derived CDR1 and CDR2 are SGHTA and FQGNSA. The J segment lost 3 bases and the V segment lost 1 base, leaving 6 bases of the junction unmatched. Written as DNA, the CDR3 is TGTGCCAGCAGCTTAGAAACCGGGACAGGGGTCTACAATGAGCAGTTCTTC. Translation: CASSLETGTGVYNEQFF.

This clonotype was seen more than once but under ten times. The rearrangement links TRBV11-2 to TRBJ2-1; TRBD1 is a possible D gene (6 bases). V was clipped by 3 bases and J by 3 bases, with 12 bases between them. Germline V gene data show CDR1 as SGHAT and CDR2 as FQNNGV. The CDR3 contains 15 residues. The CDR3 sequence is CASSLGALNYNEQFF. The CDR3, as DNA: TGTGCCAGCAGCTTGGGGGCTCTTAACTACAATGAGCAGTTCTTC.

By sample share, this clonotype is medium-sized. The rearrangement uses TRBV7-9 and TRBJ2-1; tentative D call: TRBD1 (6 bases). The CDR3 consists of 13 residues. The V gene lost 1 base and the J gene lost 8 bases, with 9 bases spanning the gap. CDR1 is SEHNR, CDR2 FQNEAQ, per germline (reference sequence). CDR3: CASSLVRGDEQFF. CDR3 DNA: TGTGCCAGCAGCTTAGTCAGGGGCGATGAGCAGTTCTTC.

This rearrangement joins TRBV2 to TRBJ1-6; TRBD1 aligns across 8 bases. The ends lost 10 bases at V and 9 bases at J; junction bases unmatched: 14. Germline CDR1 is SNHLY and CDR2 is FYNNEI. The CDR3 spans 15 residues. CDR3 coding DNA: TGTGCCACCACCGACCAAGGACAGGGCATTTCACCCCTCCACTTT. It is translated as CATTDQGQGISPLHF. Full variable domain (rest looked up from reference TRBV2 and TRBJ1-6): EPEVTQTPSHQVTQMGQEVILRCVPISNHLYFYWYRQILGQKVEFLVSFYNNEISEKSEIFDDQFSVERPDGSNFTLKIRSTKLEDSAMYFCATTDQGQGISPLHFGNGTRLTVT.

This clonotype came up a few times. The chain uses TRBV6-5 and TRBJ1-3, with 8 bases identical to TRBD1. The CDR3 has 15 amino acids. Per the germline V gene, CDR1 is MNHEY and CDR2 is SVGAGI. The J segment lost 0 bases and the V segment lost 10 bases, leaving 8 bases of the junction unmatched. The CDR3 loop reads CATYGQGSSGNTIYF. CDR3 DNA sequence: TGTGCCACCTATGGACAGGGAAGCTCTGGAAACACCATATATTTT.

The chain carries TRBV19 and TRBJ1-1; D not resolved. CDR1 and CDR2 (germline): LNHDA, SQIVND (reference sequence). CDR3 length: 13 amino acids. V was trimmed by 3 bases and J by 6 bases, leaving 11 bases between them. The CDR3 DNA is TGTGCCAGTAGTATCAGATCGACTCCTGAAGCTTTCTTT. Residues: CASSIRSTPEAFF.

V is TRBV15 and J is TRBJ1-2, with TRBD1 as a possible D gene (5 bases). The CDR3 totals 15 residues. Germline V CDR1 and CDR2: LNHNV, YYDKDF (reference sequence). V lost 3 bases and J 2 bases, leaving 13 bases between the germline ends. In nucleotides, the CDR3 is TGTGCCACCAGCAGGGCCCAAGCAGGGAACTATGGCTACACCTTC. It specifies CATSRAQAGNYGYTF. Using reference TRBV15 and TRBJ1-2 for the parts outside the CDR3, the full variable domain is DAMVIQNPRYQVTQFGKPVTLSCSQTLNHNVMYWYQQKSSQAPKLLFHYYDKDFNNEADTPDNFQSRRPNTSFCFLDIRSPGLGDTAMYLCATSRAQAGNYGYTFGSGTRLTVV.

To note about this clonotype: A read error is possible here, since a much larger clone lies one base away. The genes are TRBV12-3 or TRBV12-4 and TRBJ2-1; TRBD2 is a possible D gene (5 bases). This CDR3 is 15 amino acids long. The V and J ends lost 0 bases and 5 bases respectively, with 11 bases between them. CDR3 sequence reads: CASSLATSGDNEQFF. The CDR3 coding sequence is TGTGCCAGCAGTTTAGCCACGAGCGGTGACAATGAGCAGTTCTTC.

The genes are TRBV29-1 and TRBJ2-1; D gene uncertain. Trimming left V 3 bases short and J 9 bases short, with 21 bases between. Germline CDR1 and CDR2: SQVTM and ANQGSEA. The CDR3 is 15 amino acids. This chain's CDR3 is CSVEGSGLIDTEQFF. CDR3 nucleotide sequence: TGCAGCGTTGAGGGCTCAGGTTTGATAGACACTGAGCAGTTCTTC.

The chain joins TRBV7-8 to TRBJ2-7, with TRBD1 as a possible D gene (6 bases). The germline V gene encodes CDR1 SGHVS and CDR2 FQNEAQ. The V end was cut by 7 bases, the J end by 1 base, with 17 bases between. The CDR3 runs 15 residues. CDR3 nucleotides: TGTGCCAGCACCTATCAGGGGCGTTTATCCTACGAGCAGTACTTC. This encodes CASTYQGRLSYEQYF.

Notes on this clonotype: With a much larger clone just one base away, this may be a read error. The chain has TRBV7-2 and TRBJ1-5; possible D gene TRBD1, 6 bases. CDR1 is SGHTA, CDR2 FQGNSA, per germline. CDR3 length equals 16 residues. The CDR3 DNA follows: TGTGCCAGCAGCACCGGGGGGGCGAGGAGCAATCAGCACCAGCATTTT. This gives the protein CASSTGGARSNQHQHF.

In its sample, this clonotype was seen a few times. J is TRBJ2-7 and V is TRBV7-8; D not resolved. Between the trimmed V and J ends, which lost 5 bases and 2 bases, there was a span of 28 bases. The CDR3 length is 19 residues. From germline, CDR1 is SGHVS and CDR2 FQNEAQ. The DNA for the CDR3 is TGTGCCAGCAGCCCCCACCGATTGCCAGTCCCTTTACTTACCTACGAGCAGTACTTC. Protein product: CASSPHRLPVPLLTYEQYF.

This sequence joins TRBV20-1 and TRBJ1-6; D ambiguous. Germline-derived CDR1 and CDR2 are DFQATT and SNEGSKA (reference sequence). Trimming shortened V by 0 bases and J by 5 bases, and 11 bases separated the two germline ends. The CDR3 length is 15 residues. The CDR3 DNA sequence: TGCAGTGCTAGAGAAAAGACGCGGAATAATTCACCCCTCCACTTT. Translated, it gives CSAREKTRNNSPLHF.

This clonotype was detected ten times or more. CDR3 coding DNA: TGTGCCAGCAGTGAGCGGGGGGGCTCCTACAATGAGCAGTTCTTC. Protein: CASSERGGSYNEQFF. The V call is TRBV6-4, the J call TRBJ2-1; 9 bases fit TRBD2. The CDR3 runs to 15 residues. Germline CDR1 is MRHNA and CDR2 is SNTAGT. V lost 3 bases and J lost 0; bases outside the gene matches: 0.

This clonotype has a handful of counts. The chain employs TRBV4-3 and TRBJ1-1; 8 nucleotides match TRBD1. In germline, CDR1 is LGHNA, CDR2 YSLEER. The CDR3 loop spans 16 amino acids. V lost 3 bases, J lost 5 bases, and 11 bases stayed unmatched. Here the CDR3 DNA reads TGCGCCAGCAGCCACTCTGGGGGCAGGGGGCCTACTGAAGCTTTCTTT. It specifies CASSHSGGRGPTEAFF.

This rearrangement joins TRBV2 to TRBJ1-2; D uncertain. The CDR3 totals 13 residues. Germline V gene data show CDR1 as SNHLY and CDR2 as FYNNEI. Trimming stripped 3 bases from V and 6 bases from J, with 11 bases between. CDR3 sequence reads: CASSEQDYHGYTF. The CDR3 DNA sequence: TGTGCCAGCAGTGAGCAGGATTACCATGGCTACACCTTC.

The chain carries TRBV2 and TRBJ2-2; TRBD1 aligns across 8 bases. The CDR3 runs 13 residues. V lost 9 bases and J lost 5; bases outside the gene matches: 5. Germline CDR1 SNHLY, CDR2 FYNNEI. The CDR3: CARQGARTGELFF. The CDR3 bases are TGTGCCAGGCAGGGGGCTCGGACCGGGGAGCTGTTTTTT.

This clonotype was picked up a small number of times. CDR3 sequence reads: CASSVLAGGTDTQYF. The CDR3 DNA reads TGTGCCAGCAGCGTACTAGCGGGGGGCACAGATACGCAGTATTTT. The rearrangement joins TRBV7-3 to TRBJ2-3, with 11 bases identical to TRBD2. This CDR3 is built from 15 residues. Trimming cost V 5 bases and J 1 base; bases outside gene matches: 2. The V gene's germline CDR1 is SGHTA and CDR2 FQGTGA. Supplemented by reference TRBV7-3 and TRBJ2-3, the full variable domain reads GAGVSQTPSNKVTEKGKYVELRCDPISGHTALYWYRQSLGQGPEFLIYFQGTGAADDSGLPNDRFFAVRPEGSVSTLKIQRTERGDSAVYLCASSVLAGGTDTQYFGPGTRLTVL.

The chain has TRBV7-2 and TRBJ2-7; 7 nucleotides agree with TRBD1. The CDR3 totals 14 residues. V was pared by 5 bases and J by 2 bases, with 6 bases of the junction left unmatched. Germline CDR1 and CDR2: SGHTA and FQGNSA. CDR3 sequence reads: CASSQPGTAYEQYF. CDR3 DNA sequence: TGTGCCAGCAGCCAACCCGGGACAGCCTACGAGCAGTACTTC. The entire variable domain, with the rest obtained from reference TRBV7-2 and TRBJ2-7, is as follows: GAGVSQSPSNKVTEKGKDVELRCDPISGHTALYWYRQSLGQGLEFLIYFQGNSAPDKSGLPSDRFSAERTGGSVSTLTIQRTQQEDSAVYLCASSQPGTAYEQYFGPGTRLTVT.

This clonotype has just a few counts. The chain carries TRBV15 and TRBJ2-5; 13 bases fit TRBD2. The CDR3 has 16 amino acids. Germline V lookup: CDR1 LNHNV, CDR2 YYDKDF (reference sequence). Unmatched junction bases numbered 4, after V lost 1 base and J lost 5 bases. The CDR3: CATSRGTSGGEETQYF. In nucleotides, the CDR3 is TGTGCCACCAGCAGAGGGACTAGCGGGGGAGAGGAGACCCAGTACTTC.

J is TRBJ2-7 and V is TRBV12-3 or TRBV12-4, with 9 bases matching TRBD1. The CDR3 is 15 residues long. The V gene end was trimmed by 3 bases and the J gene end by 6 bases; junction bases not matched to a gene: 9. The CDR3 DNA follows: TGTGCCAGCAGTTTTGGGACAGGGTATGACGGCGAGCAGTACTTC. This sequence encodes CASSFGTGYDGEQYF.

This chain links TRBV6-6 with TRBJ2-5, with TRBD1 matching over 7 bases. CDR1 and CDR2 from the germline V gene are MNHNY and SVGAGI (reference sequence). With 10 bases clipped from V and 1 base from J, the junction kept 3 bases outside the gene matches. The CDR3 has 12 residues. The CDR3 loop is CAIRDSQETQYF. For the CDR3, the DNA is TGTGCCATTCGGGACAGCCAAGAGACCCAGTACTTC.